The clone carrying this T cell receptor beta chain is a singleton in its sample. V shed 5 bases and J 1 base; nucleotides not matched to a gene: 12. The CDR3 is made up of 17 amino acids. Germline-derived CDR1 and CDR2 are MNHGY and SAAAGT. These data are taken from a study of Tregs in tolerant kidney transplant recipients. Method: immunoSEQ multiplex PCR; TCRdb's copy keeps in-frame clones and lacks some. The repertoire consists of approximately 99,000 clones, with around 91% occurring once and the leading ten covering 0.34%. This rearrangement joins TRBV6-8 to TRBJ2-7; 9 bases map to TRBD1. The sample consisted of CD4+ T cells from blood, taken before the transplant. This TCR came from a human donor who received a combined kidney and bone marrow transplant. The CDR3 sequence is CASSPGTGSRNSYEQYF. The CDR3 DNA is TGTGCCAGCAGTCCCGGGACAGGGAGCCGAAATTCCTACGAGCAGTACTTC.